This entry lists 26 T cell receptor beta chains sequenced from one sample in a study of PD-L1 blockade in urothelial cancer. Using immunoSEQ multiplex PCR, the repertoire was profiled, and TCRdb retains in-frame clones only, with some absent. The sample consists of 65,000 to 80,000 clones, roughly nine tenths of them appearing once. Time point in this sample: pretreatment peripheral blood. This material consisted of PBMCs, taken around atezolizumab (anti-PD-L1) treatment. The receptors shown here come from a man between 70 and 80 years old with urothelial cancer.

This clone showed up just a few times. This chain uses TRBV5-1 with TRBJ2-2, with D tentatively TRBD1 (7 bases). V gave up 7 bases and J gave up 4 bases, with 14 bases separating them. CDR3 length: 14 residues. Germline V gene data show CDR1 as SGHRS and CDR2 as YFSETQ. The CDR3 region has the DNA TGCGCCAGCGGGACGGAGGGGGCCACCGGGGAGCTGTTTTTT. Translation: CASGTEGATGELFF.

The J gene is TRBJ1-3, the V gene TRBV11-3; no clear D gene. V gave up 5 bases and J gave up 2 bases, with 10 bases separating them. Germline V gene data show CDR1 as SGHNT and CDR2 as YENEEA. CDR3 length: 14 amino acids. CDR3 sequence (DNA): TGTGCCAGCAGCCCCGGAGGGCCTGGAAACACCATATATTTT. Translating gives CASSPGGPGNTIYF.

V usage is TRBV21-1 and J usage is TRBJ2-7; the listed D gene, TRBD2, was not tested against the DNA. TRBV21-1 is a recognized pseudogene. The CDR3 is 21 residues long. As DNA, the CDR3 is TGTGCCAGCAGCAAAGGTAGTTGTAGGGCTAGCGGGAGGGGCCAAGTCAACGAGCAGTACTTC. It encodes CASSKGSCRASGRGQVNEQYF.

The chain recombines TRBV28 with TRBJ2-7, with a weak D call TRBD1 (7 bases). The CDR3 spans 15 residues. CDR1 MDHEN and CDR2 SYDVKM come from the germline V gene. V was shortened by 5 bases and J by 2 bases, with 16 bases between the two germline ends. This chain's CDR3 is CASSLSGGRAYEQYF. CDR3 bases: TGTGCCAGCAGTCTATCAGGGGGGAGAGCCTACGAGCAGTACTTC.

This chain connects TRBV27 to TRBJ2-4, with D maybe TRBD2 (6 bases). CDR1 is MNHEY, CDR2 SMNVEV, per germline (reference sequence). Trimming took off 3 bases at V and 7 bases at J, with 19 bases between the two ends. CDR3 size: 16 residues. The CDR3 spells CASSLGYGSKGNIQYF. The DNA of the CDR3 is TGTGCCAGCAGTTTGGGGTACGGGAGCAAGGGCAACATTCAGTACTTC.

The gene calls are TRBV6-6 and TRBJ2-3; D gene ambiguous. The CDR3 loop spans 12 amino acids. The V end lost 5 bases, the J end lost 5 bases, and 8 bases lay between the germline ends. CDR1 MNHNY and CDR2 SVGAGI come from the germline V gene (reference sequence). CDR3 region: CASSPPLDTQYF. CDR3 bases: TGTGCCAGCAGTCCTCCTTTAGATACGCAGTATTTT.

The V gene is TRBV2, the J gene TRBJ1-2; 9 nucleotides agree with TRBD1. The CDR3 is made up of 17 amino acids. Looked up from germline, CDR1 is SNHLY and CDR2 is FYNNEI. The ends lost 9 bases at V and 6 bases at J; junction bases unmatched: 20. The CDR3: CASRRRRDRALLDGYTF. For the CDR3, the DNA is TGTGCCAGTCGTCGACGTCGGGACAGGGCCTTACTCGATGGCTACACCTTC.

This clone was detected only once. The chain couples TRBV5-8 to TRBJ2-7, with TRBD2 as a possible D gene (5 bases). Germline V lookup: CDR1 SGHTS, CDR2 YDEGEE. The germline V and J ends were trimmed by 1 base and 1 base, with 21 bases remaining between them. The CDR3 spans 18 residues. CDR3 sequence: CASSLMRRSGLASYEQYF. The CDR3 coding sequence is TGTGCCAGCAGCTTGATGCGGAGATCAGGCTTAGCGTCCTACGAGCAGTACTTC. The full variable domain, rest sourced from reference TRBV5-8 and TRBJ2-7, is EAGVTQSPTHLIKTRGQQATLRCSPISGHTSVYWYQQALGLGLQFLLWYDEGEERNRGNFPPRFSGRQFPNYSSELNVNALELEDSALYLCASSLMRRSGLASYEQYFGPGTRLTVT.

The chain recombines TRBV28 with TRBJ1-2; no reliable D call. V was cut by 2 bases and J by 4 bases, with 8 bases left in between. CDR3 length: 13 amino acids. Germline CDR1 and CDR2: MDHEN and SYDVKM. This CDR3 reads CASSLAGAYGYTF. CDR3 sequence (DNA): TGTGCCAGCAGTTTAGCGGGTGCCTATGGCTACACCTTC.

With respect to this clone: One end of the junction fails to match germline, which may point to a read error. The V gene is TRBV6-6, the J gene TRBJ2-3; perhaps TRBD1 as D (7 bases). CDR1 is MNHNY, CDR2 SVGAGI, per germline (reference sequence). The CDR3 runs 15 residues. DNA for the CDR3: TGTGCCGGCAGTCGGAGGGGACAGCAAACCCAGACGCAGTATTTT. Protein: CAGSRRGQQTQTQYF.

V usage is TRBV14 and J usage is TRBJ2-7, with 7 bases identical to TRBD2. CDR1 is SGHDN and CDR2 is FVKESK in the germline V gene. This CDR3 has 15 residues. Trimming cost V 1 base and J 4 bases; bases outside gene matches: 7. The DNA for the CDR3 is TGTGCCAGCAGCCAAGGGAGCGGAGCGGGGTACGAGCAGTACTTC. This sequence encodes CASSQGSGAGYEQYF.

The CDR3 region has the DNA TGCGCCAGCAGCCAAGATCGGGCAGGGGCGACCTACGAGCAGTACTTC. Translating gives CASSQDRAGATYEQYF. The chain carries TRBV4-1 and TRBJ2-7, with a possible D match to TRBD1 (6 bases). V lost 0 bases to trimming and J lost 2 bases, with 14 bases between them. The CDR3 runs 16 residues. Germline V gives CDR1 MGHRA, CDR2 YSYEKL.

The chain recombines TRBV19 with TRBJ2-7, with TRBD2 matching 7 bases. Germline trimming cut 7 bases from V and 3 bases from J; bases unmatched to any gene: 9. The CDR3 covers 14 residues. CDR1 LNHDA and CDR2 SQIVND come from the germline V gene (reference sequence). CDR3 in DNA: TGTGCCAGTACCCCTGGGGGGGGAAACTACGAGCAGTACTTC. Translated, it gives CASTPGGGNYEQYF.

The rearrangement uses TRBV11-2 and TRBJ2-7, with TRBD2 as a possible D gene (5 bases). The CDR3 runs 13 residues. Trimming shortened V by 5 bases and J by 4 bases, and 12 bases separated the two germline ends. CDR1 is SGHAT, CDR2 FQNNGV, per germline. CDR3 sequence: CASSPDGLYEQYF. CDR3 bases: TGTGCCAGCAGCCCAGACGGACTTTACGAGCAGTACTTC.

This chain links TRBV9 with TRBJ2-3; the match to TRBD2 covers 8 bases. The CDR3 has 15 amino acids. Germline-derived CDR1 and CDR2 are SGDLS and YYNGEE. V lost 5 bases and J lost 0; bases outside the gene matches: 5. The CDR3 coding sequence is TGTGCCAGCAGTCCCCGGGGGGGGAGCACAGATACGCAGTATTTT. The encoded protein is CASSPRGGSTDTQYF.

The rearrangement joins TRBV10-2 to TRBJ1-1; TRBD1 matches at 10 bases. V lost 2 bases, J lost 10 bases, and 4 bases stayed unmatched. The CDR3 spans 13 residues. The germline V gene encodes CDR1 WSHSY and CDR2 SAAADI. This CDR3 is CASSEQGTGAAFF. CDR3 sequence (DNA): TGCGCCAGCAGTGAGCAGGGGACAGGGGCAGCTTTCTTT.

The CDR3 bases are TGCGCCAGCAGTGAGCGTCGACTAGCGGGAAGAGTTGATGAGCAGTTCTTC. It encodes CASSERRLAGRVDEQFF. The chain is built from TRBV10-2 and TRBJ2-1; 11 positions agree with TRBD2. This CDR3 comprises 17 residues. Germline CDR1 reads WSHSY; CDR2 reads SAAADI. V shed 2 bases, J shed 8 bases, and the junction held 11 bases outside the gene matches.

V usage is TRBV5-8 and J usage is TRBJ1-3; the D is unclear. This CDR3 is 16 amino acids long. The germline V and J ends were trimmed by 3 bases and 0 bases, with 13 bases remaining between them. CDR1 and CDR2 from the germline V gene are SGHTS and YDEGEE. CDR3 DNA sequence: TGTGCCAGCAGCTCCAGTCTGGTCCTCTCTGGAAACACCATATATTTT. Translation gives CASSSSLVLSGNTIYF. Full variable domain (remainder filled in from reference TRBV5-8 and TRBJ1-3): EAGVTQSPTHLIKTRGQQATLRCSPISGHTSVYWYQQALGLGLQFLLWYDEGEERNRGNFPPRFSGRQFPNYSSELNVNALELEDSALYLCASSSSLVLSGNTIYFGEGSWLTVV.

J is TRBJ1-2 and V is TRBV19, with D unresolved. Trimming took off 7 bases at V and 2 bases at J, with 17 bases between the two ends. This CDR3 has 15 residues. The germline V gene encodes CDR1 LNHDA and CDR2 SQIVND (reference sequence). CDR3 nucleotides: TGTGCCAGTACCACCCCGGGAAACAGAAACTATGGCTACACCTTC. This sequence encodes CASTTPGNRNYGYTF.

This chain uses TRBV5-1 with TRBJ2-7; 16 bases map to TRBD2. V shed 1 base, J shed 2 bases, and the junction held 6 bases outside the gene matches. CDR3 size: 18 residues. Per the germline V gene, CDR1 is SGHRS and CDR2 is YFSETQ. This CDR3 is CASSLRLGTSGGAYEQYF. DNA for the CDR3: TGCGCCAGCAGCTTGCGTCTCGGGACTAGCGGGGGGGCCTACGAGCAGTACTTC.

This chain links TRBV5-6 with TRBJ2-1; TRBD1 matches 8 bases. Trimming cost V 3 bases and J 9 bases; bases outside gene matches: 8. The CDR3 totals 14 residues. Germline V CDR1 and CDR2: SGHDT, YYEEEE. The CDR3 sequence is CASSYGTGTREQFF. In nucleotides, the CDR3 is TGTGCCAGCAGCTACGGGACAGGTACCCGTGAGCAGTTCTTC.

This clone was recorded once. The V call is TRBV21-1, the J call TRBJ1-5; TRBD1, as called in the table, went unchecked against the DNA. TRBV21-1 is termed a pseudogene. The CDR3 sequence is 18 residues long. The CDR3 loop is CASSKDTGSVSSNQPQHF. The CDR3 bases are TGTGCCAGCAGCAAAGACACAGGGTCGGTTTCCAGCAATCAGCCCCAGCATTTT.

This chain connects TRBV4-1 to TRBJ2-7; 9 nucleotides line up with TRBD1. V lost 4 bases and J lost 3; bases outside the gene matches: 13. CDR1 and CDR2 (germline): MGHRA, YSYEKL. CDR3 size: 17 residues. This chain's CDR3 is CASSLLPVGTGFYEQYF. The CDR3 DNA is TGCGCCAGCAGCCTTTTGCCGGTCGGGACAGGGTTCTACGAGCAGTACTTC.

This chain uses TRBV2 with TRBJ1-4; D unresolved. The CDR3 sequence is 12 residues long. Germline V CDR1 and CDR2: SNHLY, FYNNEI. The V end lost 5 bases, the J end lost 4 bases, and 5 bases lay between the germline ends. CDR3 DNA: TGTGCCAGCAGTACTTATAATGAAAAACTGTTTTTT. Translating it yields CASSTYNEKLFF. Using reference TRBV2 and TRBJ1-4 for the parts outside the CDR3, the full variable domain is EPEVTQTPSHQVTQMGQEVILRCVPISNHLYFYWYRQILGQKVEFLVSFYNNEISEKSEIFDDQFSVERPDGSNFTLKIRSTKLEDSAMYFCASSTYNEKLFFGSGTQLSVL.

This clone has just one count. The chain couples TRBV7-9 to TRBJ2-7; possible D gene TRBD2, 5 bases. This CDR3 has 14 residues. CDR1 and CDR2 from the germline V gene are SEHNR and FQNEAQ (reference sequence). Trimming left V 5 bases short and J 2 bases short, with 13 bases between. CDR3 sequence: CASSPERWPYEQYF. As DNA, the CDR3 is TGTGCCAGCAGCCCCGAGCGGTGGCCCTACGAGCAGTACTTC.

This chain uses TRBV6-5 with TRBJ2-1; perhaps TRBD2 as D (6 bases). CDR1 is MNHEY and CDR2 is SVGAGI in the germline V gene. The CDR3 is 14 residues long. V was clipped by 6 bases and J by 5 bases, with 14 bases between them. CDR3 sequence: CASSRSGPDNEQFF. In DNA, the CDR3 is TGTGCCAGCAGCCGTAGCGGTCCTGACAATGAGCAGTTCTTC.